The 19 T cell receptor beta chains below all came from one sample that was sequenced in a study of blood T cell repertoires in COVID-19. Sequencing used immunoSEQ multiplex PCR; TCRdb keeps in-frame clones, though not all of them. The sample lists roughly 120,000 clones; about 83% were seen once. The sample was peripheral blood. The receptors stem from an older man with acute or convalescent COVID-19.

V and J are TRBV27 and TRBJ2-7, with D possibly matching TRBD1 (5 bases). V shed 6 bases and J shed 2 bases, with 14 bases lying between them. CDR1 is MNHEY, CDR2 SMNVEV, per germline (reference sequence). The CDR3 loop spans 14 amino acids. CDR3 sequence (DNA): TGTGCCAGCAGACCCTCGGACAACCCCTACGAGCAGTACTTC. This translates into CASRPSDNPYEQYF.

The CDR3 is CASSFQQNNSPLHF. The CDR3 region has the DNA TGTGCCAGCAGCTTTCAACAGAATAATTCACCCCTCCACTTT. The gene calls are TRBV7-8 and TRBJ1-6, with D unclear. The CDR3 covers 14 residues. Trimming removed 3 bases at V and 5 bases at J, with 8 bases between. Germline loops: CDR1 SGHVS, CDR2 FQNEAQ.

V gene TRBV5-4 combines with J gene TRBJ2-1, with 9 bases matching TRBD2. In germline, CDR1 is SGHNT, CDR2 YYREEE (reference sequence). J was trimmed by 8 bases and V by 3 bases; bases with no gene match: 9. The CDR3 consists of 15 residues. The CDR3 spells CASSYPGTSLHEQFF. DNA of the CDR3: TGTGCCAGCAGCTACCCCGGGACTAGCCTACATGAGCAGTTCTTC.

This chain uses TRBV27 with TRBJ1-1; D is undetermined. The V end was cut by 6 bases, the J end by 2 bases, with 13 bases between. Germline CDR1 is MNHEY and CDR2 is SMNVEV (reference sequence). The CDR3 spans 14 residues. Here the CDR3 reads CASSEEGRNTEAFF. The CDR3 DNA is TGTGCCAGCAGCGAGGAAGGGAGAAACACTGAAGCTTTCTTT.

In its sample, this clone was seen once. The chain uses TRBV10-3 and TRBJ2-1, with 11 bases identical to TRBD2. The CDR3 covers 16 residues. Germline V CDR1 and CDR2: ENHRY, SYGVKD. The J segment lost 9 bases and the V segment lost 3 bases, leaving 10 bases of the junction unmatched. The CDR3 region has the DNA TGTGCCATCAGTGATTTTAGCGGGGGGGCCGTGCGTGAGCAGTTCTTC. As protein: CAISDFSGGAVREQFF.

This clone was recorded only once. The rearrangement joins TRBV7-2 to TRBJ2-3; TRBD2 is a possible D gene (5 bases). Germline CDR1 SGHTA, CDR2 FQGNSA. Trimming took off 1 base at V and 7 bases at J, with 15 bases between the two ends. The CDR3 loop spans 15 amino acids. The CDR3 loop is CASSLEFNRGYTQYF. Here the CDR3 DNA reads TGTGCCAGCAGCTTAGAGTTTAACCGGGGTTATACGCAGTATTTT.

CDR3 nucleotides: TGTGCCAGCAGACCACAAATAGGACTAGCGGGAGGTTTTTCACTTGGCTACGAGCAGTACTTC. Translating it yields CASRPQIGLAGGFSLGYEQYF. The V call is TRBV28, the J call TRBJ2-7; the match to TRBD2 covers 14 bases. Germline-derived CDR1 and CDR2 are MDHEN and SYDVKM. V shed 6 bases, J shed 3 bases, and the junction held 22 bases outside the gene matches. The CDR3 is 21 amino acids.

The chain recombines TRBV3-1 (or the pseudogene TRBV3-2) with TRBJ2-3; 7 nucleotides line up with TRBD1. The CDR3 totals 18 residues. Trimming at V came to 3 bases and at J to 2 bases, leaving 14 bases not matched to a gene. Germline lookup yields CDR1 LGHDT and CDR2 YNNKEL (reference sequence). For the CDR3, the DNA is TGTGCCAGCAGCCAGTACGCCGGGACAGCTTTTTTCACAGATACGCAGTATTTT. It is translated as CASSQYAGTAFFTDTQYF.

The chain couples TRBV18 to TRBJ1-5, with TRBD1 matching over 8 bases. Germline V gives CDR1 KGHSH, CDR2 LQKENI. This CDR3 is built from 16 residues. With 3 bases clipped from V and 2 bases from J, the junction kept 6 bases outside the gene matches. CDR3 region: CASSPDRGGGNQPQHF. The CDR3 coding sequence is TGTGCCAGCTCACCTGACAGGGGTGGAGGCAATCAGCCCCAGCATTTT.

The V gene is TRBV2, the J gene TRBJ2-5; unclear D gene. The CDR3 is 15 amino acids. The ends were cut back, 6 bases at V and 2 bases at J, with 16 bases in the middle. In germline, CDR1 is SNHLY, CDR2 FYNNEI. CDR3 protein: CASRDRGTGQETQYF. The CDR3 region has the DNA TGTGCCAGCAGGGATCGAGGAACGGGTCAAGAGACCCAGTACTTC. The full variable domain, completed using reference TRBV2 and TRBJ2-5, is EPEVTQTPSHQVTQMGQEVILRCVPISNHLYFYWYRQILGQKVEFLVSFYNNEISEKSEIFDDQFSVERPDGSNFTLKIRSTKLEDSAMYFCASRDRGTGQETQYFGPGTRLLVL.

This rearrangement joins TRBV11-2 to TRBJ2-4; TRBD2 matches at 12 bases. The junction had 2 bases not matched to a gene; V was cut back by 4 bases and J by 10 bases. Per germline, CDR1 SGHAT and CDR2 FQNNGV. This CDR3 region has 13 residues. The CDR3 DNA reads as TGTGCCAGCAGCTCAACTAGCGGGAGGATTCAGTACTTC. It encodes CASSSTSGRIQYF.

The chain uses TRBV6-5 and TRBJ2-7; TRBD1 matches 9 bases. The V gene end was trimmed by 4 bases and the J gene end by 5 bases; junction bases not matched to a gene: 9. Germline CDR1 is MNHEY and CDR2 is SVGAGI. The CDR3 runs 15 residues. CDR3 region: CASSSPRTGVHEQYF. The CDR3 region has the DNA TGTGCCAGCAGTTCCCCTAGGACAGGGGTCCACGAGCAGTACTTC.

This clone was picked up a small number of times. The V gene is TRBV7-8, the J gene TRBJ2-5; TRBD1 matches at 8 bases. CDR1 and CDR2 (germline): SGHVS, FQNEAQ. There are 14 residues in the CDR3. V was pared by 5 bases and J by 0 bases, with 2 bases of the junction left unmatched. The CDR3 DNA is TGTGCCAGCAGCGGGGGACAGGACCAAGAGACCCAGTACTTC. This translates into CASSGGQDQETQYF.

The table lists this clone with a few counts. V and J are TRBV4-3 and TRBJ1-2, with 10 bases matching TRBD1. This CDR3 has 14 amino acids. The ends lost 4 bases at V and 6 bases at J; junction bases unmatched: 5. Germline V gene lookup returns CDR1 LGHNA and CDR2 YSLEER. CDR3 protein: CASSRTGQGDGYTF. Written as DNA, the CDR3 is TGCGCCAGCAGCCGCACCGGACAGGGGGATGGCTACACCTTC.

The chain combines TRBV11-2 with TRBJ2-2; 8 nucleotides align to TRBD2. Unmatched junction bases numbered 9, after V lost 3 bases and J lost 3 bases. Germline lookup yields CDR1 SGHAT and CDR2 FQNNGV. The CDR3 is made up of 17 amino acids. The CDR3 DNA sequence: TGTGCCAGCAGCTTCAAGAGCGGGAGAGGGTACACCGGGGAGCTGTTTTTT. Residues: CASSFKSGRGYTGELFF.

This sequence joins TRBV4-1 and TRBJ1-3; D is unresolved. This CDR3 region has 16 residues. Between the trimmed V and J ends, which lost 0 bases and 2 bases, there was a span of 11 bases. CDR1 MGHRA and CDR2 YSYEKL come from the germline V gene. This chain's CDR3 is CASSQDFRGTGNTIYF. For the CDR3, the DNA is TGCGCCAGCAGCCAAGATTTCCGGGGAACTGGAAACACCATATATTTT.

The CDR3 here is CASSQTSGSISYEQYF. CDR3 in DNA: TGTGCCAGCAGCCAAACTAGCGGGAGTATCTCCTACGAGCAGTACTTC. The chain joins TRBV14 to TRBJ2-7, with 11 bases fitting TRBD2. This CDR3 spans 16 amino acids. CDR1 and CDR2 from the germline V gene are SGHDN and FVKESK. V dropped 2 bases and J dropped 0; count of bases not matched to a gene: 3.

This clone was detected many times. The genes are TRBV5-4 and TRBJ2-2, with D tentatively TRBD1 (6 bases). V was clipped by 3 bases and J by 2 bases, with 14 bases between them. The germline gives CDR1 SGHNT, CDR2 YYREEE (reference sequence). CDR3 length equals 16 residues. In nucleotides, the CDR3 is TGTGCCAGCAGCTCTTTAGGGGGTGGCAACACCGGGGAGCTGTTTTTT. Its translation: CASSSLGGGNTGELFF.

The chain links TRBV9 to TRBJ2-2, with D possibly TRBD1 on 5 matching bases. Deletions cut 5 bases from V and 1 base from J, with 9 bases between. Germline CDR1 is SGDLS and CDR2 is YYNGEE. The CDR3 is 14 amino acids. CDR3 DNA sequence: TGTGCCAGCAGGGGGCCCCAGAACACCGGGGAGCTGTTTTTT. This encodes CASRGPQNTGELFF.